This is a list of T cell receptor beta chains from one sample in a study of blood T cell repertoires in COVID-19. The repertoire was sequenced with immunoSEQ multiplex PCR; TCRdb's copy has only in-frame clones and lacks some. The table records under 200,000 clones, roughly 90% of them present only once. Specimen: peripheral blood. The source of these receptors is a man aged 45-65 years with acute or convalescent COVID-19. CDR3s leave out the opening cysteine and the closing phenylalanine or tryptophan.

>TRBV7-8
ASSLGTGGHQPQH
>TRBV27
ASSFGGTIY
>TRBV5-1
ASSLVAGTDTQY
>TRBV19
ASSPTGTTEAF
>TRBV28
ASIPGQETYNEQF
>TRBV7-6
ASSLRRDEADTQY
>TRBV29-1
SVENSQETQY
>TRBV30
AWTRPGLAGLGELF
>TRBV9
ASSAPDRHQNTGELF
>TRBV9
ASSSRTENYGYT
>TRBV28
ASSLIGAPRNQPQH
>TRBV27
ASSLSSGAGQPQH
>TRBV4-1
ASSRALNQETQY
>TRBV27
ASSFLPALAGVDEQF
>TRBV7-9
ASTVQGPPREAF
>TRBV12-3/TRBV12-4
ASSFGGSQPQH
>TRBV19
ASSMGARGAASNTEAF
>TRBV7-2
ASSLELMNSPLH
>TRBV27
ASRRPGGVTEAF
>TRBV5-1
ASSLGPGQGSGNTIY
>TRBV7-9
ASREENTEAF
>TRBV18
ASSPLPSGGGTGELF
>TRBV5-5
ASRETGGQLNYGYT
>TRBV9
ASSPQAGGNTEAF
>TRBV7-9
ATLLRDTQY
>TRBV20-1
SARRTEAF
>TRBV28
ASSSIAGSWQPQH
>TRBV6-6
ASSYPGQGEETQY
>TRBV5-3
ARSLSMPQH
>TRBV5-8
ASSFRRVSTDTQY
>TRBV6-6
ASRTGLADYNEQF
>TRBV7-9
ASSLKGGDKVLH
>TRBV27
ASTPTFTGTSGSDTQY
>TRBV14
ASSQGPGYSNTDTQY
>TRBV24-1
ATSDFGTDYGYT
>TRBV27
ASSFLSTGGAETQY
>TRBV21-1
ASNPNRGRNTEAF
>TRBV2
ASSQGEYGYT
>TRBV5-1
ASSLGATGGATGELF
>TRBV3-1/TRBV3-2
ASSQVGGRDDEQY
>TRBV7-2
ASSLGGTGYNQPQH